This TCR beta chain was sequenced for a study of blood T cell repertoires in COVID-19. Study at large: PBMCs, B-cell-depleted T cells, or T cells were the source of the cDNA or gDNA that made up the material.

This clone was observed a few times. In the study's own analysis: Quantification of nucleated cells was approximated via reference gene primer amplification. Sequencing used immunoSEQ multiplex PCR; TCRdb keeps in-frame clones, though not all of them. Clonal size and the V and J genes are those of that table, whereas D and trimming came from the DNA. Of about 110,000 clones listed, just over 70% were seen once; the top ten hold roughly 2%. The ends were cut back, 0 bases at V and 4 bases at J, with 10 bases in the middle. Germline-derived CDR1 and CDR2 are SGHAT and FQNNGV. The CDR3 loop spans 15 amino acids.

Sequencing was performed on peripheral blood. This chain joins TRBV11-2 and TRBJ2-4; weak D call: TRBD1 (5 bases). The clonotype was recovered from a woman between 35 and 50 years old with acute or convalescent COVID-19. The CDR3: CASSLDLTVKNIQYF. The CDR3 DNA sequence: TGTGCCAGCAGCTTAGACCTGACAGTTAAAAACATTCAGTACTTC.